Below, 3 T cell receptor beta chains from the same sample are listed, as sequenced in a study of OX40 agonist ivuxolimab in advanced cancers. Sequencing used immunoSEQ multiplex PCR; TCRdb keeps in-frame clones, though not all of them. The sample shows 150,000 to 180,000 clones, 94% of them seen only once. The material was CD4+ or CD8+ T cells sorted from blood, obtained in a trial of the OX40 agonist ivuxolimab. These receptors all come from an adult with an advanced solid tumor such as melanoma, head and neck, liver or kidney cancer.

V gene TRBV28 combines with J gene TRBJ1-1; a weak D match, TRBD1 (5 bases). The CDR3 is 14 amino acids. With 8 bases removed from V and 8 bases from J, the gap between germline ends came to 21 bases. Germline lookup yields CDR1 MDHEN and CDR2 SYDVKM. CDR3: CASGHSQEAGEAFF. The CDR3 DNA is TGTGCCAGCGGACATTCACAGGAGGCAGGGGAAGCTTTCTTT.

This rearrangement joins TRBV18 to TRBJ1-2; D gene ambiguous. Trimming pared 1 base from V and 4 bases from J, leaving 13 bases between. The CDR3 loop spans 15 amino acids. Germline lookup yields CDR1 KGHSH and CDR2 LQKENI. The CDR3 DNA reads TGTGCCAGCTCACCACTTCCGCCTGATGTCTATGGCTACACCTTC. It translates to CASSPLPPDVYGYTF.

J is TRBJ2-6 and V is TRBV11-1, with 7 bases fitting TRBD1. V trimming: 2 bases; J trimming: 0 bases; junction bases outside the gene matches: 10. Germline lookup yields CDR1 SGHAT and CDR2 FQDESV (reference sequence). The CDR3 loop spans 19 amino acids. The CDR3 DNA is TGTGCCAGCAGCTTATCCGGTGGACAGGTCCTCTCTGGGGCCAACGTCCTGACTTTC. Translated: CASSLSGGQVLSGANVLTF.